Shown below are 12 T cell receptor beta chains from a single sample sequenced in a study of T cell responses to AZD1222 COVID-19 vaccine. TCRdb's copy holds only in-frame clones and misses some; the assay was immunoSEQ multiplex PCR. The sample yields approximately 130,000 clones, 80% to 95% seen once. The sequenced sample was peripheral blood, obtained on day 0 of AZD1222 vaccination. Source of these receptors: an adult in good health.

This rearrangement joins TRBV2 to TRBJ2-1, with 8 bases aligning to TRBD2. V dropped 6 bases and J dropped 12; count of bases not matched to a gene: 10. The CDR3 extends over 13 amino acids. The germline gives CDR1 SNHLY, CDR2 FYNNEI. This chain's CDR3 is CASRAKSGGVQFF. CDR3 bases: TGTGCCAGCAGGGCCAAGTCCGGGGGGGTGCAGTTCTTC.

This sequence joins TRBV14 and TRBJ1-3; D is ambiguous. The V end was cut by 4 bases, the J end by 4 bases, with 14 bases between. The CDR3 contains 15 residues. Germline loops: CDR1 SGHDN, CDR2 FVKESK. CDR3 DNA sequence: TGTGCCAGCAGCCCAAGGAGTCATGGCGGAAACACCATATATTTT. This translates into CASSPRSHGGNTIYF.

This chain connects TRBV2 to TRBJ1-6, with TRBD1 matching over 7 bases. The CDR3 totals 14 residues. Per the germline V gene, CDR1 is SNHLY and CDR2 is FYNNEI. J was trimmed by 6 bases and V by 6 bases; bases with no gene match: 5. The CDR3 region has the DNA TGTGCCAGCAGAGGGACAGTCATTAATTCACCCCTCCACTTT. Translation: CASRGTVINSPLHF.

The chain recombines TRBV19 with TRBJ1-5; possibly TRBD1 for D (6 bases). Germline V gene data show CDR1 as LNHDA and CDR2 as SQIVND (reference sequence). The germline V and J ends were trimmed by 7 bases and 0 bases, with 10 bases remaining between them. The CDR3 loop spans 14 amino acids. The CDR3 DNA reads TGTGCCAGTACAAAGACAGGTAGCAATCAGCCCCAGCATTTT. This codes for CASTKTGSNQPQHF.

This clone was observed once. J is TRBJ1-1 and V is TRBV21-1; TRBD1, as called in the table, went unchecked against the DNA. TRBV21-1 is a known pseudogene. The CDR3 is made up of 14 amino acids. As DNA, the CDR3 is TGTGCCAGCAGCAAAGCGCTAGGGGACAGTGAAGCTTTCTTT. Protein product: CASSKALGDSEAFF.

The chain employs TRBV28 and TRBJ2-7, with 7 nucleotides matching TRBD2. This CDR3 has 13 residues. J was trimmed by 2 bases and V by 10 bases; bases with no gene match: 8. In germline, CDR1 is MDHEN, CDR2 SYDVKM. The DNA of the CDR3 is TGTGCCACCTCGGGAGGCCCCACCTACGAGCAGTACTTC. It codes for CATSGGPTYEQYF.

The chain carries TRBV30 and TRBJ2-3; possible D gene TRBD2, 5 bases. Germline assignment: CDR1 GTSNPN and CDR2 SVGIG (reference sequence). V was trimmed by 0 bases and J by 0 bases, leaving 10 bases between them. The CDR3 has 15 residues. CDR3 DNA sequence: TGTGCCTGGAGTGTACAAGTAGCGAGCACAGATACGCAGTATTTT. As protein: CAWSVQVASTDTQYF. Supplemented by reference TRBV30 and TRBJ2-3, the full variable domain reads SQTIHQWPATLVQPVGSPLSLECTVEGTSNPNLYWYRQAAGRGLQLLFYSVGIGQISSEVPQNLSASRPQDRQFILSSKKLLLSDSGFYLCAWSVQVASTDTQYFGPGTRLTVL.

This rearrangement joins TRBV4-1 to TRBJ1-4; D is unresolved. With 0 bases removed from V and 0 bases from J, the gap between germline ends came to 11 bases. The CDR3 runs to 17 residues. The germline V gene encodes CDR1 MGHRA and CDR2 YSYEKL. CDR3 coding DNA: TGCGCCAGCAGCCAAGACCCTGGTCGGGCAACTAATGAAAAACTGTTTTTT. It translates to CASSQDPGRATNEKLFF.

This clone turned up a few times. This chain joins TRBV6-5 and TRBJ2-2; 8 nucleotides agree with TRBD1. J was trimmed by 4 bases and V by 6 bases; bases with no gene match: 7. CDR1 and CDR2 from the germline V gene are MNHEY and SVGAGI. The CDR3 is made up of 15 amino acids. Here the CDR3 DNA reads TGTGCCAGCAGGGGACAGGTACAGATCACCGGGGAGCTGTTTTTT. Amino acid sequence: CASRGQVQITGELFF.

The chain joins TRBV3-1 (or the pseudogene TRBV3-2) to TRBJ2-5, with 10 bases aligning to TRBD1. Germline trimming cut 4 bases from V and 5 bases from J; bases unmatched to any gene: 7. Germline values: CDR1 LGHDT, CDR2 YNNKEL (reference sequence). CDR3 size: 15 residues. As DNA, the CDR3 is TGTGCCAGCAGCCTCGGACAGGGGGGAACGGAGACCCAGTACTTC. Amino acid sequence: CASSLGQGGTETQYF.

The gene calls are TRBV19 and TRBJ1-5; TRBD1 agrees at 9 bases. This CDR3 is 15 amino acids long. J lost 0 bases, V lost 5 bases, and 2 bases had no gene match. From germline, CDR1 is LNHDA and CDR2 SQIVND (reference sequence). The CDR3 reads CASSWDRASNQPQHF. The CDR3 nucleotides are TGTGCCAGTAGTTGGGACAGGGCTAGCAATCAGCCCCAGCATTTT.

The chain carries TRBV4-2 and TRBJ2-2; 8 nucleotides align to TRBD2. The CDR3 runs 17 residues. The V segment lost 6 bases and the J segment 4 bases; nucleotides outside the gene matches: 13. Germline V CDR1 and CDR2: LGHNA, YNFKEQ. CDR3 sequence reads: CASSPGASGSVTGELFF. CDR3 coding DNA: TGTGCCAGCAGTCCCGGGGCCAGCGGGAGCGTCACCGGGGAGCTGTTTTTT.